These 27 T cell receptor beta chains came from one sample sequenced in a study of T cells in Graves' hyperthyroidism and ophthalmopathy (dated by TCRdb to the late 2010s). Receptor libraries were prepared by multiplex PCR. The sequencer was an Illumina HiSeq 2000. The TCR beta CDR3 regions were amplified from RNA transcripts. A first-round RT-PCR of the TCR CDR3 used the HTBI primer set with the Qiagen OneStep RT-PCR kit. Using fastp trimming at Q25 and MiXCR clonotype assembly, TCRdb reanalyzed the public sequencing data and kept in-frame beta chains. Under each unique CDR3 protein, matching rows form one entry showing the most common genes and DNA. The sample yields under 800,000 distinct CDR3 sequences; 14% were counted once. The biggest ten clones account for more than 8.5% of the sample. The specimen was blood. These receptors came from a woman aged 18-30 years with Graves' hyperthyroidism.

This clonotype has at least ten counts. The chain uses TRBV11-2 and TRBJ2-7; 7 bases are a match to TRBD1. The CDR3 length is 14 residues. V dropped 5 bases and J dropped 2; count of bases not matched to a gene: 6. Germline CDR1 SGHAT, CDR2 FQNNGV. CDR3 sequence reads: CASSPWDRPYEQYF. The CDR3 coding sequence is TGTGCCAGCAGCCCTTGGGACAGACCCTACGAGCAGTACTTC.

The chain uses TRBV4-3 and TRBJ1-6; D is unclear. The V gene's germline CDR1 is LGHNA and CDR2 YSLEER. Trimming left V 1 base short and J 0 bases short, with 7 bases between. The CDR3 has 16 amino acids. The CDR3 coding sequence is TGCGCCAGCAGCCAAGTGGGGAGCTCCTATAATTCACCCCTCCACTTT. Its protein product is CASSQVGSSYNSPLHF.

V usage is TRBV6-1 and J usage is TRBJ1-2, with D maybe TRBD1 (5 bases). Germline V gene data show CDR1 as MNHNS and CDR2 as SASEGT. The ends were cut back, 1 base at V and 2 bases at J, with 8 bases in the middle. The CDR3 spans 14 residues. CDR3 DNA sequence: TGTGCCAGCAGTGAAGGGTGGGGGAACTATGGCTACACCTTC. As protein: CASSEGWGNYGYTF.

This clonotype occurred a few times. The chain couples TRBV2 to TRBJ1-6, with TRBD1 as a possible D gene (6 bases). Trimming took off 3 bases at V and 9 bases at J, with 18 bases between the two ends. CDR3 length: 16 amino acids. Germline CDR1 reads SNHLY; CDR2 reads FYNNEI. The CDR3 DNA sequence: TGTGCCAGCAGTGACGGGGGCATTTATAATGGTTCACCCCTCCACTTT. Its translation: CASSDGGIYNGSPLHF.

This clonotype was seen at least ten times. V and J are TRBV2 and TRBJ2-3, with D perhaps matching TRBD1 or TRBD2 (5 bases each). Germline V gene data show CDR1 as SNHLY and CDR2 as FYNNEI. V lost 6 bases, J lost 6 bases, and 19 bases lay in between. The CDR3 runs 15 residues. CDR3: CASSYSGRTRDTQYF. The CDR3 nucleotides are TGTGCCAGCAGCTACTCAGGGAGAACCCGCGATACGCAGTATTTT.

This clonotype was seen ten or more times. This rearrangement joins TRBV2 to TRBJ1-1; the D gene is possibly TRBD1 (5 bases). V lost 7 bases and J 5 bases, leaving 11 bases between the germline ends. Germline assignment: CDR1 SNHLY and CDR2 FYNNEI. This CDR3 is built from 12 residues. The CDR3 spells CASNQGETEAFF. In DNA, the CDR3 is TGTGCCAGCAATCAGGGTGAGACTGAAGCTTTCTTT.

The J gene is TRBJ2-7, the V gene TRBV19; weak D call: TRBD2 (8 bases). CDR1 and CDR2 from the germline V gene are LNHDA and SQIVND (reference sequence). Trimming pared 6 bases from V and 2 bases from J, leaving 20 bases between. There are 16 residues in the CDR3. DNA for the CDR3: TGTGCCAGTAGCGGGGGGGGGGGACAGCTAGCCTACGAGCAGTACTTC. Amino acid sequence: CASSGGGGQLAYEQYF. The full variable domain, in which reference TRBV19 and TRBJ2-7 provide the parts outside the CDR3, is DGGITQSPKYLFRKEGQNVTLSCEQNLNHDAMYWYRQDPGQGLRLIYYSQIVNDFQKGDIAEGYSVSREKKESFPLTVTSAQKNPTAFYLCASSGGGGQLAYEQYFGPGTRLTVT.

In this sample, this clonotype turned up many times. V gene TRBV28 combines with J gene TRBJ2-7, with TRBD2 identical over 9 bases. This CDR3 has 14 residues. CDR1 is MDHEN, CDR2 SYDVKM, per germline. Trimming removed 6 bases from V and 1 base from J; junction bases left unmatched: 4. The CDR3 DNA reads TGTGCCAGCAGGAGAGCGGGAGGATCCTACGAGCAGTACTTC. Its translation is CASRRAGGSYEQYF.

This clonotype came up a few times. The chain employs TRBV4-3 and TRBJ2-5; D might be TRBD2 (5 bases). CDR1 is LGHNA, CDR2 YSLEER, per germline. The CDR3 runs 16 residues. Trimming left V 2 bases short and J 0 bases short, with 13 bases between. CDR3 in amino acids: CASSQKVYSDQETQYF. In DNA, the CDR3 is TGCGCCAGCAGCCAAAAAGTATATAGCGACCAAGAGACCCAGTACTTC.

This clonotype was seen more than once but under ten times. The chain is built from TRBV29-1 and TRBJ2-5, with D possibly matching TRBD2 (5 bases). This CDR3 comprises 14 residues. Germline V gene data show CDR1 as SQVTM and CDR2 as ANQGSEA. Trimming stripped 7 bases from V and 5 bases from J, with 20 bases between. The CDR3 region is CSGVNRTPSETQYF. As DNA, the CDR3 is TGCAGCGGGGTAAATAGGACGCCTAGCGAGACCCAGTACTTC.

This clonotype occurred many times. The CDR3 sequence: CASSSPSSDRADGELFF. Written as DNA, the CDR3 is TGCGCCAGCAGCTCGCCTTCGAGCGACAGGGCGGACGGGGAGCTGTTTTTT. The J gene is TRBJ2-2, the V gene TRBV5-1; 7 positions agree with TRBD1. CDR1 and CDR2 (germline): SGHRS, YFSETQ. The CDR3 has 17 amino acids. V trimming: 3 bases; J trimming: 7 bases; junction bases outside the gene matches: 15.

This clonotype was found a few times. The gene calls are TRBV24-1 and TRBJ2-1; 8 bases line up with TRBD2. CDR3 size: 14 residues. The V gene's germline CDR1 is KGHDR and CDR2 SFDVKD. Trimming cost V 0 bases and J 15 bases; bases outside gene matches: 9. This CDR3 reads CATSDLFQRETLFF. Written as DNA, the CDR3 is TGTGCCACCAGTGATTTGTTCCAGCGGGAGACTCTGTTCTTC.

There are many counts of this clonotype. This sequence joins TRBV7-9 and TRBJ2-5; maybe TRBD2 (6 bases). The germline V and J ends were trimmed by 0 bases and 3 bases, with 17 bases remaining between them. This CDR3 has 17 residues. The germline V gene has CDR1 SEHNR and CDR2 FQNEAQ (reference sequence). CDR3 sequence (DNA): TGTGCCAGCAGCTTAGCTCTGCGGACTAAAAGTGAAGAGACCCAGTACTTC. It yields the protein CASSLALRTKSEETQYF.

The CDR3 nucleotides read TGTGCCAGCAGCCCGGGGCTAATGGGCAATCAGCCCCAGCATTTT. This translates into CASSPGLMGNQPQHF. The V call is TRBV12-3 or TRBV12-4, the J call TRBJ1-5; maybe TRBD1 (5 bases). V was trimmed by 6 bases and J by 2 bases, leaving 14 bases between them. This CDR3 has 15 amino acids.

This clonotype was counted at least ten times. The genes are TRBV7-6 and TRBJ1-1, with 8 bases aligning to TRBD1. Germline lookup yields CDR1 SGHVS and CDR2 FNYEAQ. V was clipped by 5 bases and J by 1 base; unmatched bases: 9. The CDR3 is made up of 16 amino acids. In DNA, the CDR3 is TGTGCCAGCAGCCCCACAGGGGGACGCGCGAACACTGAAGCTTTCTTT. This codes for CASSPTGGRANTEAFF.

A few counts support this clonotype. The gene calls are TRBV6-1 and TRBJ1-1; D is unresolved. The length of the CDR3 is 14 residues. Looked up from germline, CDR1 is MNHNS and CDR2 is SASEGT. V shed 9 bases and J shed 1 base, with 15 bases lying between them. DNA of the CDR3: TGTGCCAGTTGGAGACGGTGGGGGAACACTGAAGCTTTCTTT. The encoded protein is CASWRRWGNTEAFF.

There are many counts of this clonotype. The chain carries TRBV6-1 and TRBJ1-2; 7 positions agree with TRBD1. The CDR3 sequence is 14 residues long. V shed 5 bases, J shed 2 bases, and the junction held 5 bases outside the gene matches. Germline-derived CDR1 and CDR2 are MNHNS and SASEGT. The CDR3 loop is CASSPTGFNYGYTF. The CDR3, as DNA: TGTGCCAGCAGTCCGACAGGGTTCAACTATGGCTACACCTTC.

This clonotype was seen repeatedly, ten times or more. V is TRBV11-3 and J is TRBJ2-7, with D maybe TRBD2 (5 bases). CDR3 length equals 14 residues. The germline V gene has CDR1 SGHNT and CDR2 YENEEA. V was trimmed by 4 bases and J by 0 bases, leaving 10 bases between them. The CDR3: CASSSPGSSYEQYF. The CDR3 DNA is TGTGCCAGCAGCTCCCCGGGAAGCTCCTACGAGCAGTACTTC.

This clonotype has only a few counts. The gene calls are TRBV20-1 and TRBJ1-4; D gene unclear. Germline V gene sequence: CDR1 DFQATT, CDR2 SNEGSKA (reference sequence). The CDR3 loop spans 12 amino acids. Here the CDR3 DNA reads TGCAGCGTGTTTGGCCGGCATGAAAAACTGTTTTTT. It encodes CSVFGRHEKLFF.

V is TRBV27 and J is TRBJ2-1; TRBD1 agrees at 8 bases. The germline gives CDR1 MNHEY, CDR2 SMNVEV (reference sequence). The CDR3 spans 14 residues. V lost 7 bases and J lost 6; bases outside the gene matches: 8. CDR3 DNA: TGTGCCAGCACTTGGCAGGGGGCAGGCAATGAGCAGTTCTTC. Amino acids: CASTWQGAGNEQFF.

Ten or more counts support this clonotype. The rearrangement links TRBV28 to TRBJ2-3; 7 bases map to TRBD1. Germline V gives CDR1 MDHEN, CDR2 SYDVKM. CDR3 length equals 16 residues. The J segment lost 2 bases and the V segment lost 2 bases, leaving 7 bases of the junction unmatched. CDR3 sequence (DNA): TGTGCCAGCAGTTTACGGCAGGGGGTATCCACAGATACGCAGTATTTT. Translated: CASSLRQGVSTDTQYF.

This clonotype was detected many times. The chain uses TRBV20-1 and TRBJ2-3, with D maybe TRBD1 (7 bases). The CDR3 is 15 residues long. V was clipped by 4 bases and J by 2 bases, with 16 bases between them. In germline, CDR1 is DFQATT, CDR2 SNEGSKA (reference sequence). This chain's CDR3 is CSATRGTVDTDTQYF. CDR3 nucleotides: TGCAGTGCTACCCGGGGGACAGTGGACACAGATACGCAGTATTTT.

This clonotype was found many times. Written as DNA, the CDR3 is TGTGCCAGCAGCTTCGAGGCTAGCGGGAGCGAGACCCAGTACTTC. Encoded protein: CASSFEASGSETQYF. The chain recombines TRBV11-2 with TRBJ2-5; 10 positions agree with TRBD2. The CDR3 is 15 amino acids. Germline V gene lookup returns CDR1 SGHAT and CDR2 FQNNGV. Trimming removed 3 bases from V and 5 bases from J; junction bases left unmatched: 6.

This clonotype was found a few times. The gene calls are TRBV2 and TRBJ2-1; no reliable D call. V gave up 4 bases and J gave up 8 bases, with 6 bases separating them. CDR1 and CDR2 from the germline V gene are SNHLY and FYNNEI. CDR3 size: 11 residues. CDR3 sequence reads: CASSGVDEQFF. The CDR3 nucleotides read TGTGCCAGCAGTGGAGTAGATGAGCAGTTCTTC. Full variable domain (rest looked up from reference TRBV2 and TRBJ2-1): EPEVTQTPSHQVTQMGQEVILRCVPISNHLYFYWYRQILGQKVEFLVSFYNNEISEKSEIFDDQFSVERPDGSNFTLKIRSTKLEDSAMYFCASSGVDEQFFGPGTRLTVL.

There are a few counts of this clonotype. The chain uses TRBV19 and TRBJ2-3, with 16 bases aligning to TRBD2. Per the germline V gene, CDR1 is LNHDA and CDR2 is SQIVND (reference sequence). V lost 4 bases to trimming and J lost 8 bases; unmatched junction nucleotides: 9. The CDR3 extends over 17 amino acids. The CDR3 sequence is CASSTLGLAGGPTTQYF. The CDR3, as DNA: TGTGCCAGTAGTACCCTGGGACTAGCGGGAGGGCCGACTACGCAGTATTTT.

This clonotype was observed a few times. This rearrangement joins TRBV7-9 to TRBJ2-6, with 7 positions matching TRBD1. The ends lost 1 base at V and 3 bases at J; junction bases unmatched: 3. This CDR3 has 16 residues. The germline V gene has CDR1 SEHNR and CDR2 FQNEAQ (reference sequence). In DNA, the CDR3 is TGTGCCAGCAGCTTAGTTACAGGGGTTGGGGCCAACGTCCTGACTTTC. It yields the protein CASSLVTGVGANVLTF.

Many counts were recorded for this clonotype. The V and J genes are TRBV2 and TRBJ1-5; D uncertain. Trimming removed 8 bases from V and 7 bases from J, with 21 bases in between. The CDR3 is made up of 15 amino acids. Germline assignment: CDR1 SNHLY and CDR2 FYNNEI. The CDR3 DNA follows: TGTGCCAGCCGATGGACGTTAGCAAAAAGCCAGCCCCAGCATTTT. Encoded protein: CASRWTLAKSQPQHF.